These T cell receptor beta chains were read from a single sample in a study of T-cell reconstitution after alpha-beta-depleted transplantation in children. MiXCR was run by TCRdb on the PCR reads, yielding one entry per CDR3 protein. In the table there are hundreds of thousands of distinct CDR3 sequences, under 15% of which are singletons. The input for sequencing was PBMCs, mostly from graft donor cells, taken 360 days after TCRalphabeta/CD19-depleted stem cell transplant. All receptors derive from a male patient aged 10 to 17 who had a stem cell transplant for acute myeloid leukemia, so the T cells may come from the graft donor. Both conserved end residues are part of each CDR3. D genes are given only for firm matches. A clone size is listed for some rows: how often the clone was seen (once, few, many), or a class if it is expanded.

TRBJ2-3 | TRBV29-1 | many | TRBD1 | TGCAGCGGAACAGGGGTCCTATCTAGCACAGATACGCAGTATTTT | CSGTGVLSSTDTQYF
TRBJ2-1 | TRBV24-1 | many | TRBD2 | TGTGCCACCAGTGAGGGACTAGCGTCCCTCTCGGGGCTGCTCTTC | CATSEGLASLSGLLF
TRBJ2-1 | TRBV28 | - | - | TGTGCCAGCAGTTTATCTGGTCTAGTGCCCAATGAGCAGTTCTTC | CASSLSGLVPNEQFF
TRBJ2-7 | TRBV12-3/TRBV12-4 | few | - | TGTGCCAGCAGCCCTATAGGACTTTACGAGCAGTACTTC | CASSPIGLYEQYF
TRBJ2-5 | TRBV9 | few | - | TGTGCCAGCAGCGAGGGCCCACGAGAGACCCAGTACTTC | CASSEGPRETQYF
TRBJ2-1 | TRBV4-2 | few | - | TGTGCCAGCAGCCAAGCGGTAGGGGACCACAATGAGCAGTTCTTC | CASSQAVGDHNEQFF
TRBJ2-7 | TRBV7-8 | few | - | TGTGCCAGCAGGCGCCGGGACCCCGGCGAGCAGTACTTC | CASRRRDPGEQYF
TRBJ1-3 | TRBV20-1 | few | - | TGCAGTGCTAGAGTAGGGGGTTCTGGAAACACCATATATTTT | CSARVGGSGNTIYF
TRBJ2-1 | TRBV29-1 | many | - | TGCAGCGTTAACAGGGTTGGCTCCTACAATGAGCAGTTCTTC | CSVNRVGSYNEQFF
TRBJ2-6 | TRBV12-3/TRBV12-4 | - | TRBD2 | TGTGCCAGCAGTTTACGGGGGGGATACTCTGGGGCCAACGTCCTGACTTTC | CASSLRGGYSGANVLTF
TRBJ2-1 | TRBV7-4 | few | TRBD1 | TGTGCCAGCAGCCCGCTAGAACAGGGGGATGAGCAGTTCTTC | CASSPLEQGDEQFF
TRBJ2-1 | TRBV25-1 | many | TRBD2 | TGTGCCAGCAGTGCCCGACTAGCGGGTACCCTAGGGAATGAGCAGTTCTTC | CASSARLAGTLGNEQFF
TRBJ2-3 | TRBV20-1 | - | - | TGCAGTGCTCTTAAAGGGGGTACTAGGGATACGCAGTATTTT | CSALKGGTRDTQYF
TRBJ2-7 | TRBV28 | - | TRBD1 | TGTGCCAGCACCATAGGACAGGGGGTTGTATACGAGCAGTACTTC | CASTIGQGVVYEQYF
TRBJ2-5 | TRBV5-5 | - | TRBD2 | TGTGCCAGCAGCCCCGTAGCGGGGCAAGAGACCCAGTACTTC | CASSPVAGQETQYF
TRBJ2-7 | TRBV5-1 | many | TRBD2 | TGCGCCAGCAGCTTGTTGGGACGGGAGGACTCCTACGAGCAGTACTTC | CASSLLGREDSYEQYF
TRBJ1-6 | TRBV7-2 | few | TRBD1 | TGTGCCAGCAGCTTCAGGGGGATCACCTATAATTCACCCCTCCACTTT | CASSFRGITYNSPLHF
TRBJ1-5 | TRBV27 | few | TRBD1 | TGTGCCAGCAGTTTATCCCCGCGGGCAGGGGGAAGCAATCAGCCCCAGCATTTT | CASSLSPRAGGSNQPQHF
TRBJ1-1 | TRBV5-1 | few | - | TGCGCCAGCAGCTCGCCGGGGTGGGAGACTGAAGCTTTCTTT | CASSSPGWETEAFF
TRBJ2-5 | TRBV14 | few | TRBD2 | TGTGCCAGCAGCCCCATGACTAGCGTCCGATCGGGGACCCAGTACTTC | CASSPMTSVRSGTQYF
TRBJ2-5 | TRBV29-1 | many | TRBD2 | TGCAGCGTTGGACTAGCGGGAGAGACCCAGTACTTC | CSVGLAGETQYF
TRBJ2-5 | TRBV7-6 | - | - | TGTGCCAGCAGCTCCTCACAAAGGGAAGAGACCCAGTACTTC | CASSSSQREETQYF
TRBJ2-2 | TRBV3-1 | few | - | TGTGCCAGCAGCCAAGGACCGACAGCCCCTTCGGGCGGGGAGCTGTTTTTT | CASSQGPTAPSGGELFF
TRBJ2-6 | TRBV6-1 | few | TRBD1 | TGTGCCAGCAACAGGGGGACCTCCGGGGCCAACGTCCTGACTTTC | CASNRGTSGANVLTF
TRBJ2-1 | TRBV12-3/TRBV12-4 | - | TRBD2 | TGTGCCAGCAGTTCCCGGACTAGCGGGGCTTACAATGAGCAGTTCTTC | CASSSRTSGAYNEQFF
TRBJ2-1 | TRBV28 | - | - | TGTGCCAGCGGGGACGCGACCTACAATGAGCAGTTCTTC | CASGDATYNEQFF
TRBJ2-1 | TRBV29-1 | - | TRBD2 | TGCAGCGTGAGCTTGGGGGGGGGTGAGCAGTTCTTC | CSVSLGGGEQFF
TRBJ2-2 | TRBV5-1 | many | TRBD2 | TGCGCCAGCAGCCCCACCCGGACTAGCGGGGGTACCGGGGAGCTGTTTTTT | CASSPTRTSGGTGELFF
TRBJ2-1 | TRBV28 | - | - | TGTGCCAGCGTTGAGACAAAGGGTGAGCGGTTCTTC | CASVETKGERFF
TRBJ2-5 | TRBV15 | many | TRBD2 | TGTGCCACCAGCAGATGGCGGGAGGTGCTGGAGACCCAGTACTTC | CATSRWREVLETQYF
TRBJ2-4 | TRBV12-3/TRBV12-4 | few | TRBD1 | TGTGCCAGCAGTTCGCCGGGACAGATCCTAGCCAAAAACATTCAGTACTTC | CASSSPGQILAKNIQYF
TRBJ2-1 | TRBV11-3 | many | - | TGTGCCAGCAGCTTAGAACACAATGAGCAGTTCTTC | CASSLEHNEQFF